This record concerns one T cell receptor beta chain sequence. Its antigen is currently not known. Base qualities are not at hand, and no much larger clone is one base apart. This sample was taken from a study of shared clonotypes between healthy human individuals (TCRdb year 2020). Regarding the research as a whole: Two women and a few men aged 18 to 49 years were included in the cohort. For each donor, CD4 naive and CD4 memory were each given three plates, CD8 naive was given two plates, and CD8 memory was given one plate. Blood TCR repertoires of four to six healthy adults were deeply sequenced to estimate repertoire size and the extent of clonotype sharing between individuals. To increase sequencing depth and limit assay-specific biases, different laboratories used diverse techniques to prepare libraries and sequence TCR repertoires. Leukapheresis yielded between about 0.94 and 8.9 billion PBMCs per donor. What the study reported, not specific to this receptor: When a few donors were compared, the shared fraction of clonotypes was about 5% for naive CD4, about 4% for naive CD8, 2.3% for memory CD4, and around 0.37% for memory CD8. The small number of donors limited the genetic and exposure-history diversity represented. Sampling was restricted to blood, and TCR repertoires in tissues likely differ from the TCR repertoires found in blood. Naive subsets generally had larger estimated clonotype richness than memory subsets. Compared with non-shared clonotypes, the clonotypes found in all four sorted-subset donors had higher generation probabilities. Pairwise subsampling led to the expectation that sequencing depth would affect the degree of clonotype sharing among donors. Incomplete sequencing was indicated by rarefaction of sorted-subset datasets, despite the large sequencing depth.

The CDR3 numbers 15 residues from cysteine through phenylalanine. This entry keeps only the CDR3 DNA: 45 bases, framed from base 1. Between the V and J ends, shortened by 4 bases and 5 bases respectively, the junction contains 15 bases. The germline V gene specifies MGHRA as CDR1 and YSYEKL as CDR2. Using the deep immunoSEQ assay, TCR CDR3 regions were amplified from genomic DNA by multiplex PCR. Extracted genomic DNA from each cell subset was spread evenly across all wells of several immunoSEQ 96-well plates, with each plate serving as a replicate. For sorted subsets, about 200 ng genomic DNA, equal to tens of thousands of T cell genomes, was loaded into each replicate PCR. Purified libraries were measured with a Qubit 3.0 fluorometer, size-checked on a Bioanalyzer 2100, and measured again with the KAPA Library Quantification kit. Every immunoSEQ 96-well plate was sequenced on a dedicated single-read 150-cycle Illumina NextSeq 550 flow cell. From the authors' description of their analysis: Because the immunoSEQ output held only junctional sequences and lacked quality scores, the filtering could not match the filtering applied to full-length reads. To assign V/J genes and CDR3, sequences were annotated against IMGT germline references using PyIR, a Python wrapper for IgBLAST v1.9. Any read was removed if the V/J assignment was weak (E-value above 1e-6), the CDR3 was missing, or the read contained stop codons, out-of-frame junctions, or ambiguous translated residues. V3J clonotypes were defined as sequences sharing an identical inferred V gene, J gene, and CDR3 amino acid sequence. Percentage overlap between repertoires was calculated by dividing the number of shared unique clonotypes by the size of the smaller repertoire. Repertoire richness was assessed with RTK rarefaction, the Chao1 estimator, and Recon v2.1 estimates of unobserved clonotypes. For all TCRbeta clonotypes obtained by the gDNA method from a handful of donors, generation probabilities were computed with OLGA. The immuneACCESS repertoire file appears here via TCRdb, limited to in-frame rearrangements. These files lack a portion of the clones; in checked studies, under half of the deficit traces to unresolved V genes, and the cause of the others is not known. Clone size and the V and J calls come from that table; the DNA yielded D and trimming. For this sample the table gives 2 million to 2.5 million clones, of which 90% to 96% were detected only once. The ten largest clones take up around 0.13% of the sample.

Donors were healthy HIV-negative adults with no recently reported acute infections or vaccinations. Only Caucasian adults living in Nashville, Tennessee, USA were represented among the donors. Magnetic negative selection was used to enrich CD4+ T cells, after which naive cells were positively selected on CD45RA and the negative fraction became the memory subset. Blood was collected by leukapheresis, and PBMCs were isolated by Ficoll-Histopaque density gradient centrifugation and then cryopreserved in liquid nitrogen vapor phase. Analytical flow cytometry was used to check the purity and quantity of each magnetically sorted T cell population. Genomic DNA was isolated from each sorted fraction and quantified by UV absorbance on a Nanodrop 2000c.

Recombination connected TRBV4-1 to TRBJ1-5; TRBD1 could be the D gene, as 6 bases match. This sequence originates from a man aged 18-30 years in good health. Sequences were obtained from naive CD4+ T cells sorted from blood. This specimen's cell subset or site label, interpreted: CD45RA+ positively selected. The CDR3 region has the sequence CASSRAQEGDQPQHF. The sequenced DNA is TGCGCCAGCAGCCGGGCACAGGAGGGGGATCAGCCCCAGCATTTT.